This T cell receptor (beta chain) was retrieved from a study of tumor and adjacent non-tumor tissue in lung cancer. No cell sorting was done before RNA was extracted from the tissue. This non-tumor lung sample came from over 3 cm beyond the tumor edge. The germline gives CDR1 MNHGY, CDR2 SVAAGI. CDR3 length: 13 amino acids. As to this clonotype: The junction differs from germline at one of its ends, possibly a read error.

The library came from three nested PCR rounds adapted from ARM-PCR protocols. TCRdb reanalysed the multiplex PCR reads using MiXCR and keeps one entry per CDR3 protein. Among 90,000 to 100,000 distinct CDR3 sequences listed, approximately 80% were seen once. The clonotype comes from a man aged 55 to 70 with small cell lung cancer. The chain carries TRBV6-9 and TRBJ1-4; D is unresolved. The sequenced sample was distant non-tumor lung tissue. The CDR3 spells CASSSKTNVKLFF. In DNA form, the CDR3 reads TGTGCCAGCAGTTCGAAGACTAATGTAAAACTGTTTTTT.